The rows below give T cell receptor beta chains drawn from one sample of a study of identical twins. MiXCR, applied by TCRdb to the 5' RACE reads, yields one record per CDR3 protein. This sample has under 900,000 distinct CDR3 sequences, with 15% to 20% found just once. The data also belong to a second study, concerning T cells expressing NK-cell markers.

The sequencing input was PBMCs. Receptor source: a young woman in good health. The conserved cysteine and the conserved F or W are not part of the CDR3 here.

v_gene	len	j_gene	CDR3aa
TRBV25-1	13	TRBJ2-1	ASSEYAGLYNEQF
TRBV18	14	TRBJ1-3	ASSPGQVGSGNTIY
TRBV20-1	10	TRBJ2-1	SVRSTSNEQF
TRBV2	10	TRBJ2-1	ASSGATNEQF
TRBV7-9	13	TRBJ2-5	ASSHRIYHLETQY
TRBV10-2	17	TRBJ2-5	ASSEVLAHRTGGPETQY
TRBV5-5	13	TRBJ2-5	ASSPGTVDQETQY
TRBV3-1	13	TRBJ2-7	ASSSQTSDSYEQY
TRBV12-3/TRBV12-4	11	TRBJ2-5	ASDSRGSETQY
TRBV2	11	TRBJ1-3	ASSARSFHTIY
TRBV6-1	11	TRBJ2-1	ASSERGGHEQF
TRBV27	12	TRBJ1-2	ASSIRDGDYGYT
TRBV20-1	15	TRBJ2-2	SAREFGDFPNTGELF
TRBV9	13	TRBJ2-5	ASSVMSGSGETQY
TRBV7-9	11	TRBJ2-1	ASSSDAANEQF
TRBV7-9	14	TRBJ2-4	ASSLGLARSKNIQY
TRBV6-2/TRBV6-3	14	TRBJ2-1	ASSRKQREGRNEQF
TRBV19	13	TRBJ1-5	ASTSPGYEDQPQH
TRBV30	11	TRBJ1-5	AWSIGGRQPQH
TRBV5-1	12	TRBJ2-1	ASSLVLQGNEQF
TRBV5-1	12	TRBJ2-3	ASSGNPGSDTQY
TRBV6-2/TRBV6-3	14	TRBJ2-7	ASSADPGTPSYEQY
TRBV6-1	14	TRBJ2-7	ASSPLGAIATYEQY
TRBV20-1	13	TRBJ2-3	SARDPAGVPDTQY
TRBV27	11	TRBJ2-7	ASSEDGDYEQY
TRBV5-1	17	TRBJ1-2	ASSPGQARSATWAYGYT
TRBV10-1	10	TRBJ2-3	ASSESRDTQY
TRBV20-1	8	TRBJ2-5	SAQKETQY
TRBV6-1	12	TRBJ2-7	ASSQGQGNYEQY
TRBV7-2	13	TRBJ2-3	ASSRSGGDTDTQY
TRBV20-1	11	TRBJ1-1	SANRDMNTEAF
TRBV10-3	11	TRBJ2-1	AISDANYNEQF
TRBV10-3	13	TRBJ2-2	AISPVGANTGELF
TRBV7-9	13	TRBJ2-5	ASSPRVFADETQY
TRBV7-9	12	TRBJ2-7	ASSLGGTSGEQY
TRBV7-2	11	TRBJ2-7	ASSPLTLYEQY
TRBV14	14	TRBJ2-1	ASSPTRGGVTDEQF
TRBV7-3	12	TRBJ2-3	ASSLRGVADTQY
TRBV3-1	11	TRBJ1-6	ASSQNTNSPLH
TRBV20-1	15	TRBJ2-7	SAAARTSGRAFDEQY
TRBV28	15	TRBJ1-5	ASSNPRGAYSNQPQH